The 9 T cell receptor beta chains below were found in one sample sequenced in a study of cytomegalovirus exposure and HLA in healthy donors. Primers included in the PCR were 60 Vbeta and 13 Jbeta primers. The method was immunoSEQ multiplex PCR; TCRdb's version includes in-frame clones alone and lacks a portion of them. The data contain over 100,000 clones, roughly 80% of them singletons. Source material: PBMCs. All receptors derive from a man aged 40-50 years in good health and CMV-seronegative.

The CDR3 protein is CASSLGPGNYEQYF. As DNA, the CDR3 is TGTGCCAGCAGCTTAGGGCCGGGGAACTACGAGCAGTACTTC. The chain joins TRBV7-2 to TRBJ2-7; a possible D gene is TRBD2 (5 bases). The V and J ends lost 1 base and 3 bases respectively, with 10 bases between them. The germline V gene encodes CDR1 SGHTA and CDR2 FQGNSA. This CDR3 has 14 residues.

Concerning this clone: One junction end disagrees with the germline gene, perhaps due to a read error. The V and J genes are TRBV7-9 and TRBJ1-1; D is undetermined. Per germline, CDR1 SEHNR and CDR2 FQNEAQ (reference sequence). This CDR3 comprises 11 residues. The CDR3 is CSSSPGLFPFF. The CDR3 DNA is TGTTCCAGCAGCCCCGGTCTGTTCCCTTTCTTT.

CDR3: CSVELGGHWEQYF. The CDR3 coding sequence is TGCAGCGTTGAGCTCGGGGGGCACTGGGAGCAGTACTTC. The chain couples TRBV29-1 to TRBJ2-7, with D tentatively TRBD2 (7 bases). This CDR3 is 13 amino acids long. V was cut by 3 bases and J by 7 bases, with 16 bases left in between. Germline V gene sequence: CDR1 SQVTM, CDR2 ANQGSEA.

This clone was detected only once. The CDR3 DNA is TGCGCCAGCAGCCAAGATCTAGGGGGATACACCATATATTTT. It specifies CASSQDLGGYTIYF. The rearrangement uses TRBV4-3 and TRBJ1-3, with D perhaps TRBD1 (6 bases). Germline V gene lookup returns CDR1 LGHNA and CDR2 YSLEER. The V end was cut by 0 bases, the J end by 8 bases, with 11 bases between. CDR3 size: 14 residues.

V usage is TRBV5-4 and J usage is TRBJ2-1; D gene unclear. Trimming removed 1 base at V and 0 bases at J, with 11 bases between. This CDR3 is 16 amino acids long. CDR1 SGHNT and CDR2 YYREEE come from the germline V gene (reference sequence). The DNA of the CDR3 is TGTGCCAGCAGCTTGTCCTCACGGAGCTCCTACAATGAGCAGTTCTTC. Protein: CASSLSSRSSYNEQFF.

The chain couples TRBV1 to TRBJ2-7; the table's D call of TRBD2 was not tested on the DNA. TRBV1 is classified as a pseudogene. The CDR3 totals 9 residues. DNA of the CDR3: TGCACCAGCCGGGACGAGCAGTACTTC. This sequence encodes CTSRDEQYF.

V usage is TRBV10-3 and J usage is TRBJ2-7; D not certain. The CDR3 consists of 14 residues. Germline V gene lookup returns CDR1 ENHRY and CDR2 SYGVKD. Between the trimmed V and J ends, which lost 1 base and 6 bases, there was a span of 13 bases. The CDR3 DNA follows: TGTGCCATCAGTGAGTTGGCCGAGGAGTGCGAGCAGTACTTC. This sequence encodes CAISELAEECEQYF.

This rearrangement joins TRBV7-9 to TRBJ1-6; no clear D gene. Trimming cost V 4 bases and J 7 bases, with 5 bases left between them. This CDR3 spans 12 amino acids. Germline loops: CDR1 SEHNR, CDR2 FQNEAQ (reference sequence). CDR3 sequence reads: CASSSVNSPLHF. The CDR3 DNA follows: TGTGCCAGCAGCTCAGTAAATTCACCCCTCCACTTT. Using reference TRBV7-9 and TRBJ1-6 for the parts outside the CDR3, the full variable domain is DTGVSQNPRHKITKRGQNVTFRCDPISEHNRLYWYRQTLGQGPEFLTYFQNEAQLEKSRLLSDRFSAERPKGSFSTLEIQRTEQGDSAMYLCASSSVNSPLHFGNGTRLTVT.

CDR3 amino acids: CASRSGLQNTEAFF. The CDR3 DNA follows: TGTGCCAGCAGGTCGGGACTCCAGAACACTGAAGCTTTCTTT. This sequence joins TRBV25-1 and TRBJ1-1; tentative D call: TRBD1 (5 bases). Germline lookup yields CDR1 MGHDK and CDR2 SYGVNS. The CDR3 is 14 amino acids. V gave up 6 bases and J gave up 1 base, with 12 bases separating them.